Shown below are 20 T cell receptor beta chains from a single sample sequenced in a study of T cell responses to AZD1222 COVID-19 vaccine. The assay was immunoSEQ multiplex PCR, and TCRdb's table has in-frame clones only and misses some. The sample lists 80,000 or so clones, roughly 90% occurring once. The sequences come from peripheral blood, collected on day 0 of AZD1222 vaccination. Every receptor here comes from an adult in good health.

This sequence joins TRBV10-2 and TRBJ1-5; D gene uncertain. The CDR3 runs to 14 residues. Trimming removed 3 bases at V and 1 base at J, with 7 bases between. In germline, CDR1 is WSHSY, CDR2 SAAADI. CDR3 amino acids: CASSDVLSNQPQHF. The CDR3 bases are TGCGCCAGCAGTGACGTTTTAAGCAATCAGCCCCAGCATTTT.

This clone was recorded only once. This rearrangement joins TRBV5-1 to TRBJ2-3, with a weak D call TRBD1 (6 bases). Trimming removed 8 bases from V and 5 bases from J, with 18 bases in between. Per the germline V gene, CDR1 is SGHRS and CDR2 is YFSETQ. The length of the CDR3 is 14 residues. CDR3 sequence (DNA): TGCGCCAGTAGCGAATCCACAGGGATAGATACGCAGTATTTT. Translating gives CASSESTGIDTQYF.

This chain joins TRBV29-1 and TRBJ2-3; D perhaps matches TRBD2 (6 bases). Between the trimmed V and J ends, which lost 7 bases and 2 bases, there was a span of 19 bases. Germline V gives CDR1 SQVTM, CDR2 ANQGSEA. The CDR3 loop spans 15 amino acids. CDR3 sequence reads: CSAARATRTTDTQYF. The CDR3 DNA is TGCAGCGCCGCCCGAGCGACTAGAACCACAGATACGCAGTATTTT.

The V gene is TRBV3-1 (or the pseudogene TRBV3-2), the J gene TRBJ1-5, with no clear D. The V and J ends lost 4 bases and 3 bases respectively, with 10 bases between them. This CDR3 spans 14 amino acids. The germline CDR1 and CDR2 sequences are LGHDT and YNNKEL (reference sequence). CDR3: CASSLRLDNQPQHF. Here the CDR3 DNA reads TGTGCCAGCAGCCTCAGGCTCGACAATCAGCCCCAGCATTTT.

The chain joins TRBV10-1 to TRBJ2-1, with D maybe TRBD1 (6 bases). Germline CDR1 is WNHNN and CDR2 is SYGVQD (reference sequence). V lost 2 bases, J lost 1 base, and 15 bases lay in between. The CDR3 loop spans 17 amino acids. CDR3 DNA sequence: TGCGCCAGCAGTGAGAGGTCGCAGGGGCAATCCTACAATGAGCAGTTCTTC. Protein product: CASSERSQGQSYNEQFF.

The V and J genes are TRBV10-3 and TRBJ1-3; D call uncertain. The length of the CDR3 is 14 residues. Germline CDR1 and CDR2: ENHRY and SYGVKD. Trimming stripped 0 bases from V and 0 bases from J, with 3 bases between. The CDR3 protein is CAISESSSGNTIYF. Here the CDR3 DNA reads TGTGCCATCAGTGAGTCAAGCTCTGGAAACACCATATATTTT.

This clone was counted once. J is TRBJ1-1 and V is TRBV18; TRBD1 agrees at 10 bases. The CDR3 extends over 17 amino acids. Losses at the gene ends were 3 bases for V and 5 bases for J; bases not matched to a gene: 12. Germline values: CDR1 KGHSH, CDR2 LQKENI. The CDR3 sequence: CASSPPTGGDFRTEAFF. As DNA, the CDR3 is TGTGCCAGCTCACCGCCGACAGGGGGCGATTTTAGGACTGAAGCTTTCTTT.

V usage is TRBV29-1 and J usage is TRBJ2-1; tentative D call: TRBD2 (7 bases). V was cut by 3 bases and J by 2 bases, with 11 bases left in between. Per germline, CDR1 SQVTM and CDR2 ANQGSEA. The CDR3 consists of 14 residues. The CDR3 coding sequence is TGCAGCGTTGAGCGGGGGCCAACCTACAATGAGCAGTTCTTC. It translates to CSVERGPTYNEQFF.

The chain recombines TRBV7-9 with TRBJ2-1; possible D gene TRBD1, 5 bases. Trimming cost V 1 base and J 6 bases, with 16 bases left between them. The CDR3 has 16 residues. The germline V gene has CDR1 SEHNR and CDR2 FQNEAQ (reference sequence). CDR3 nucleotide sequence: TGTGCCAGCAGCTTAGTAGGCCCAATAAGGGGCAATGAGCAGTTCTTC. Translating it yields CASSLVGPIRGNEQFF. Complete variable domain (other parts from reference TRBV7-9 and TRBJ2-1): DTGVSQNPRHKITKRGQNVTFRCDPISEHNRLYWYRQTLGQGPEFLTYFQNEAQLEKSRLLSDRFSAERPKGSFSTLEIQRTEQGDSAMYLCASSLVGPIRGNEQFFGPGTRLTVL.

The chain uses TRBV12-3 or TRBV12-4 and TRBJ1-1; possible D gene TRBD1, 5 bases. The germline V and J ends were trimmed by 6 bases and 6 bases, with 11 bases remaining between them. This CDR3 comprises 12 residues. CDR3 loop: CASRGGGAEAFF. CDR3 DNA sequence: TGTGCCAGCAGGGGTGGAGGGGCTGAAGCTTTCTTT.

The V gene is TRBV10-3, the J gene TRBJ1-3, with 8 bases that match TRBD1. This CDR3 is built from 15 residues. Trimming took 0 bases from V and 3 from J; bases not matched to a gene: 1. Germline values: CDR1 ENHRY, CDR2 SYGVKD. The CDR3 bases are TGTGCCATCAGTGAGTCAACAGGGGGTGGAAACACCATATATTTT. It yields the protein CAISESTGGGNTIYF.

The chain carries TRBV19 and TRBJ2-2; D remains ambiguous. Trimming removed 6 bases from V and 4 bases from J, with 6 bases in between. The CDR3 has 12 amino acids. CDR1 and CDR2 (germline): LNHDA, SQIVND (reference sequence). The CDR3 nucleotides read TGTGCCAGTAGGGAACTCACCGGGGAGCTGTTTTTT. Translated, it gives CASRELTGELFF.

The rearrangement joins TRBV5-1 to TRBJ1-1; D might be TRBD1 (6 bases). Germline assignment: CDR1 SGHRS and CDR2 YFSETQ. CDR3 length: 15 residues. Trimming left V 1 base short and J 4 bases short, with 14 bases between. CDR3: CASSLQGRGGTEAFF. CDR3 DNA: TGCGCCAGCAGCTTGCAGGGGCGCGGGGGCACTGAAGCTTTCTTT.

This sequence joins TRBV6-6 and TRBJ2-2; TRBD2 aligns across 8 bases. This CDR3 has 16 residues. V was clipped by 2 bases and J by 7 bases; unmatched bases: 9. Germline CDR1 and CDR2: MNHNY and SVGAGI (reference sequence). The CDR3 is CASSYRKTSGGGELFF. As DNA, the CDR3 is TGTGCCAGCAGTTACAGAAAAACTAGCGGTGGCGGGGAGCTGTTTTTT.

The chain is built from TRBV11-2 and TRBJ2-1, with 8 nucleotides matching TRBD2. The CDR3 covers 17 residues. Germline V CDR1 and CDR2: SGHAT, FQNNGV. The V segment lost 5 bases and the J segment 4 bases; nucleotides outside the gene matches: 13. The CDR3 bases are TGTGCCAGCAGCACCCTTGGGGCGGGGGGCGCTTACAATGAGCAGTTCTTC. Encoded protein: CASSTLGAGGAYNEQFF.

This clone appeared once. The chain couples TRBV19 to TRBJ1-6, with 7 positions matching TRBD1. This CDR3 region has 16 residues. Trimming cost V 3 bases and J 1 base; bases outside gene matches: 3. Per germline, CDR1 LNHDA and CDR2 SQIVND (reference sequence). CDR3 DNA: TGTGCCAGTAGTATCGACAGGGAATCCTATAATTCACCCCTCCACTTT. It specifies CASSIDRESYNSPLHF.

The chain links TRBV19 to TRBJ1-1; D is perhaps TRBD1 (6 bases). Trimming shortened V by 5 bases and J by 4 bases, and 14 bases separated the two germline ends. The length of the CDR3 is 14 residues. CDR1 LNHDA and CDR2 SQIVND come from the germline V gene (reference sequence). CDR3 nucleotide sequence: TGTGCCAGTAGTCAGGGGTTAGGGGGCACTGAAGCTTTCTTT. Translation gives CASSQGLGGTEAFF.

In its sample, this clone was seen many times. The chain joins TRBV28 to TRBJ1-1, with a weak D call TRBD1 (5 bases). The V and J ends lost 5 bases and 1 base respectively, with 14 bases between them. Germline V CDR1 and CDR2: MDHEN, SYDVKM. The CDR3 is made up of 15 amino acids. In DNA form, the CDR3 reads TGTGCCAGCAGTACCTCGAGCAGGGCGAACACTGAAGCTTTCTTT. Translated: CASSTSSRANTEAFF.

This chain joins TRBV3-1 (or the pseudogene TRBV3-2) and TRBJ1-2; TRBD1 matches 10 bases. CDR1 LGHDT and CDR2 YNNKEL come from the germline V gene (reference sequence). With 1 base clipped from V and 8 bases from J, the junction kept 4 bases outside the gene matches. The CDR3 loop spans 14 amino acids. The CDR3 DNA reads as TGTGCCAGCAGCCAAGGACAGGGGGCGCCGGGCTACACCTTC. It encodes CASSQGQGAPGYTF.

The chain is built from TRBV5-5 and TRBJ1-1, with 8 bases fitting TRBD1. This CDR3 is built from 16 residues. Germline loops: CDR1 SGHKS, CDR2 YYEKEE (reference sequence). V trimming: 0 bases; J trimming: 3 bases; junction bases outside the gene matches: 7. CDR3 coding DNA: TGTGCCAGCAGCTTGGCGCGGACAGGGAGGTACACTGAAGCTTTCTTT. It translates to CASSLARTGRYTEAFF.